The next 13 T cell receptor beta chains were all read from a single sample in a study of vaccination and CD4 T cells after COVID-19. Their cognate antigens are unknown. Stated treatment: approximately 11-day PBMC culture with coronavirus spike peptide pools or control peptides (ViraFEST assay). At the Johns Hopkins FTIC core, DNA taken from cultured CD4+ T cells was sequenced by way of the Oncomine TCR Beta short-read assay. Each CDR3 protein gets one entry after TCRdb re-called the PCR reads with MiXCR. The sample holds approximately 24,000 distinct CDR3 sequences, around 65% seen once. The source material was CD4+ T cells from blood, cultured in vitro. Receptors were obtained from a human donor who had recovered from COVID-19.

The chain recombines TRBV20-1 with TRBJ2-1; the match to TRBD2 covers 8 bases. V lost 0 bases and J lost 5; bases outside the gene matches: 18. The CDR3 length is 19 residues. CDR1 and CDR2 (germline): DFQATT, SNEGSKA (reference sequence). The CDR3 DNA follows: TGCAGTGCTAGAGATTCTAAAGGTGTCGGGAGGGCCCGGGACAATGAGCAGTTCTTC. Protein: CSARDSKGVGRARDNEQFF.

For this clonotype: The junction and the germline gene differ at one end; a read error may be behind it. This sequence joins TRBV28 and TRBJ2-5, with 12 bases aligning to TRBD2. This CDR3 region has 14 residues. CDR1 is MDHEN, CDR2 SYDVKM, per germline. The CDR3 sequence is CASRLLAGGKTQYF. CDR3 sequence (DNA): TGTGCCAGCCGTTTACTAGCGGGAGGAAAGACCCAGTACTTC.

This clonotype was seen more than once but under ten times. The chain joins TRBV19 to TRBJ1-2; 7 bases fit TRBD1. The J segment lost 5 bases and the V segment lost 6 bases, leaving 6 bases of the junction unmatched. The germline V gene encodes CDR1 LNHDA and CDR2 SQIVND (reference sequence). CDR3 length: 13 residues. CDR3 loop: CASRVDRNYGYTF. The DNA for the CDR3 is TGTGCCAGTAGGGTGGACAGGAATTATGGCTACACCTTC.

This clonotype was seen just once. The chain links TRBV7-2 to TRBJ2-5; TRBD2 matches at 10 bases. Germline CDR1 reads SGHTA; CDR2 reads FQGNSA. This CDR3 has 16 residues. J was trimmed by 5 bases and V by 5 bases; bases with no gene match: 11. The chain's CDR3 is CASSGLAGVPRETQYF. The CDR3 DNA reads as TGTGCCAGCAGCGGGCTAGCGGGAGTCCCGCGGGAGACCCAGTACTTC.

The rearrangement uses TRBV7-2 and TRBJ1-1, with a tentative D call TRBD1 (6 bases). The V end was cut by 5 bases, the J end by 5 bases, with 21 bases between. CDR1 and CDR2 (germline): SGHTA, FQGNSA. This CDR3 has 16 amino acids. CDR3 loop: CASSPGTMRFTTEAFF. Here the CDR3 DNA reads TGTGCCAGCAGCCCCGGGACAATGAGATTTACGACTGAAGCTTTCTTT.

The CDR3 loop is CASSLRRGGTGELFF. The CDR3 DNA is TGTGCCAGCAGCTTACGGAGGGGCGGCACCGGGGAGCTGTTTTTT. The chain couples TRBV7-6 to TRBJ2-2; TRBD2 is a possible D gene (6 bases). CDR3 length: 15 residues. Trimming removed 2 bases at V and 4 bases at J, with 11 bases between. CDR1 and CDR2 (germline): SGHVS, FNYEAQ.

The J gene is TRBJ1-6, the V gene TRBV19; possible D gene TRBD1, 6 bases. V lost 7 bases to trimming and J lost 7 bases, with 14 bases between them. CDR1 LNHDA and CDR2 SQIVND come from the germline V gene (reference sequence). CDR3 length: 14 amino acids. The CDR3 sequence is CASNIGGPNSPLHF. The DNA for the CDR3 is TGTGCCAGTAACATAGGGGGGCCGAATTCACCCCTCCACTTT.

The V gene is TRBV20-1, the J gene TRBJ2-5; 7 bases are a match to TRBD2. Losses at the gene ends were 4 bases for V and 7 bases for J; bases not matched to a gene: 15. This CDR3 comprises 15 residues. CDR1 is DFQATT, CDR2 SNEGSKA, per germline (reference sequence). CDR3 coding DNA: TGCAGTGCTAAGGCGGCACTAGCGCAAAAGGGGACCCAGTACTTC. It translates to CSAKAALAQKGTQYF.

This chain uses TRBV7-6 with TRBJ2-7, with 8 positions matching TRBD2. V gave up 0 bases and J gave up 5 bases; unmatched junction bases: 9. The length of the CDR3 is 16 residues. Germline CDR1 reads SGHVS; CDR2 reads FNYEAQ. The CDR3 loop is CASSLAPWSGSHEQYF. The CDR3 region has the DNA TGTGCCAGCAGCTTAGCCCCTTGGAGCGGGAGCCACGAGCAGTACTTC.

This clonotype was observed a few times. The V call is TRBV6-1, the J call TRBJ1-6; D possibly corresponds to TRBD1 (6 bases). There are 13 residues in the CDR3. Germline V gene data show CDR1 as MNHNS and CDR2 as SASEGT. With 8 bases removed from V and 6 bases from J, the gap between germline ends came to 11 bases. The CDR3 DNA is TGTGCCAGCCTAAACAGGGCTAATTCACCCCTCCACTTT. Translated, it gives CASLNRANSPLHF.

The rearrangement joins TRBV20-1 to TRBJ2-3; 7 nucleotides agree with TRBD1. Germline V lookup: CDR1 DFQATT, CDR2 SNEGSKA (reference sequence). V lost 0 bases, J lost 3 bases, and 9 bases stayed unmatched. The CDR3 contains 16 residues. The CDR3, as DNA: TGCAGTGCTAGAGATGGTAGAACAGGGGTAACAGATACGCAGTATTTT. This translates into CSARDGRTGVTDTQYF.

This clonotype occurred a few times. This rearrangement joins TRBV27 to TRBJ1-1; 10 nucleotides line up with TRBD1. CDR3 length: 15 residues. The germline gives CDR1 MNHEY, CDR2 SMNVEV (reference sequence). The J segment lost 5 bases and the V segment lost 3 bases, leaving 6 bases of the junction unmatched. The CDR3 DNA follows: TGTGCCAGCAGTTTCCCGGGACAGGGGAGGACTGAAGCTTTCTTT. It specifies CASSFPGQGRTEAFF.

This rearrangement joins TRBV4-1 to TRBJ2-5; 8 bases agree with TRBD1. The V segment lost 0 bases and the J segment 1 base; nucleotides outside the gene matches: 10. Germline V gives CDR1 MGHRA, CDR2 YSYEKL. The CDR3 has 18 residues. The CDR3, as DNA: TGCGCCAGCAGCCAAGATCGGTCAGGGGGCCAGGCCCAAGAGACCCAGTACTTC. This encodes CASSQDRSGGQAQETQYF.